What follows describes a single T cell receptor (beta chain). What it binds is not known. TCR sequences were obtained from RNA taken from PBMCs. TCRdb processed the reads anew with MiXCR; each CDR3 protein has one entry. The sample consists of about 850 distinct CDR3 sequences, 80% to 90% of them appearing once. These data belong to a study of regulatory T cells in long-lasting Graves disease. Study-level results: The study found TRBV28, TRBJ1-2 and TRBJ2-5 favored in persistent disease. Tissue studied was limited to peripheral blood, excluding thyroid tissue.

CDR3 length: 14 residues. Germline V gene sequence: CDR1 DFQATT, CDR2 SNEGSKA (reference sequence). V lost 1 base to trimming and J lost 4 bases, with 14 bases between them. The sequencing here drew on peripheral blood mononuclear cells (PBMCs), taken with antithyroid drug treatment, in newly diagnosed or persistent Graves disease (not recorded which). The chain carries TRBV20-1 and TRBJ2-7, with D perhaps matching TRBD1 (6 bases). This sequence originates from a man aged 40-55 years with Graves disease. The chain's CDR3 is CSARGDYREYEQYF. The CDR3 DNA reads TGCAGTGCTAGAGGAGATTACAGGGAATACGAGCAGTACTTC.